This TCR beta chain was recorded in a study of cytomegalovirus exposure and HLA in healthy donors. Study-wide findings and caveats: A later analysis by the authors found several of the most significant clusters apparently linked to common viral pathogens.

The primer mix had 60 Vbeta and 13 Jbeta primers. Data came from immunoSEQ multiplex PCR; TCRdb stores just in-frame clones and leaves some out. Of around 150,000 clones listed, 79% are singletons. Between the trimmed V and J ends, which lost 0 bases and 3 bases, there was a span of 6 bases. The germline V gene has CDR1 SGHRS and CDR2 YFSETQ. The CDR3 consists of 13 residues. On this clone itself: Its antigen remains unidentified.

Specimen: PBMCs. The V and J genes are TRBV5-1 and TRBJ1-1, with D unclear. The TCR was taken from a man aged 50 or older in good health and CMV-seropositive. Here the CDR3 DNA reads TGCGCCAGCAGCTTGGAATCTTACACTGAAGCTTTCTTT. Its translation: CASSLESYTEAFF.